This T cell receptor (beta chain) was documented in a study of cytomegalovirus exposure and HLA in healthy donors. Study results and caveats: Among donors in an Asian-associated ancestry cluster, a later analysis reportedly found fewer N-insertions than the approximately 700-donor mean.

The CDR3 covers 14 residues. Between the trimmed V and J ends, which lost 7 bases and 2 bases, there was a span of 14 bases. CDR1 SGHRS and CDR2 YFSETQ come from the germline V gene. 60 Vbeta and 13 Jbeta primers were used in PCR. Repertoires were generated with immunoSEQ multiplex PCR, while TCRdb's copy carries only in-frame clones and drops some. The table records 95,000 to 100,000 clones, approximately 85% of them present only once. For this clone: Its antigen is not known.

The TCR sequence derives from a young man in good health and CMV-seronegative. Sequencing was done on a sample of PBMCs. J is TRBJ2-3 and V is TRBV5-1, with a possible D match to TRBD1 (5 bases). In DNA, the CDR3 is TGCGCCAGCTCCCCCCAGGGATTCACAGATACGCAGTATTTT. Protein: CASSPQGFTDTQYF.